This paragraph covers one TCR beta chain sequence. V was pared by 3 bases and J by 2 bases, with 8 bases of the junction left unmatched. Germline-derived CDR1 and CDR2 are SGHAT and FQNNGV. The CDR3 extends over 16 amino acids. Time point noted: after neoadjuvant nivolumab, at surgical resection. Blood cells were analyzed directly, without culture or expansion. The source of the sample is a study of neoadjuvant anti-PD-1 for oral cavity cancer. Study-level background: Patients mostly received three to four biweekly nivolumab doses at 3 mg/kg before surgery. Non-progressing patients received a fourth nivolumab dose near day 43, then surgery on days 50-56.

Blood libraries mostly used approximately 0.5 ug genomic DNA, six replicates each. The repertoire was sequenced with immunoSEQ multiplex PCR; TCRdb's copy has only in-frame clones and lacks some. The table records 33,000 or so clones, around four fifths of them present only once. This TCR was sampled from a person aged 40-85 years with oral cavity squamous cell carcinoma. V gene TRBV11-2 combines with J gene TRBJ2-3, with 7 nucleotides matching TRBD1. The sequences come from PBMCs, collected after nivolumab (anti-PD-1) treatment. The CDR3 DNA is TGTGCCAGCAGCTTCGGGACAGTGGGGATCACAGATACGCAGTATTTT. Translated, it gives CASSFGTVGITDTQYF. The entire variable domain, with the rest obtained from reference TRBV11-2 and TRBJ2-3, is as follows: EAGVAQSPRYKIIEKRQSVAFWCNPISGHATLYWYQQILGQGPKLLIQFQNNGVVDDSQLPKDRFSAERLKGVDSTLKIQPAKLEDSAVYLCASSFGTVGITDTQYFGPGTRLTVL.